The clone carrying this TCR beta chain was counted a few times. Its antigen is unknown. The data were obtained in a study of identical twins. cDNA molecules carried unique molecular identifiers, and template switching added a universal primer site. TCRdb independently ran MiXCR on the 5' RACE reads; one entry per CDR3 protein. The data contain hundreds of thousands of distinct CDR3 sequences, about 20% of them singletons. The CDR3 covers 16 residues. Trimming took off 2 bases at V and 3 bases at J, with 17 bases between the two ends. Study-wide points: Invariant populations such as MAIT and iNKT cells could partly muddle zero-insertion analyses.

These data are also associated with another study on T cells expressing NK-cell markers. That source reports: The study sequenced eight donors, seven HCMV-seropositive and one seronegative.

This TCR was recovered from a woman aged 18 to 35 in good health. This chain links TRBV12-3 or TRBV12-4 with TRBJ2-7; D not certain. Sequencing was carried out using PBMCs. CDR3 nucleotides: TGTGCCAGCAGTTTATTCCTTATGGACCGGTACTACGAGCAGTACTTC. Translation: CASSLFLMDRYYEQYF.